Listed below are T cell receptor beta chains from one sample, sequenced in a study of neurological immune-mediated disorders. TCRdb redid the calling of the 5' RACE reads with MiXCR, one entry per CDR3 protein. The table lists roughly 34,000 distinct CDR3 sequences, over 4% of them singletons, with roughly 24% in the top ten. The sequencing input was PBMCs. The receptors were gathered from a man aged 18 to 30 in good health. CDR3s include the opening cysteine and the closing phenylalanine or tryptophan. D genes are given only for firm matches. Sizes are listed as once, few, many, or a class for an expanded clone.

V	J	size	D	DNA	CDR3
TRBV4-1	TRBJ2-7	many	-	TGCGCCAGCAGCCACTCAGCGGGCTACGAGCAGTACTTC	CASSHSAGYEQYF
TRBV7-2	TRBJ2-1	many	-	TGTGCCAGCAGCCCCGGCCGGGGTAGAAAATACAATGAGCAGTTCTTC	CASSPGRGRKYNEQFF
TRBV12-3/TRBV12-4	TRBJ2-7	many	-	TGTGCCAGCAGTTTACGGGGGGCACAGCTCGAGCAGTACTTC	CASSLRGAQLEQYF
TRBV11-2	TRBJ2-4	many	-	TGTGCCAGCAGCATCCGGAAGCAGGGGAGTGGAGTAGCCAAAAACATTCAGTACTTC	CASSIRKQGSGVAKNIQYF
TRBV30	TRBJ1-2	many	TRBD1	TGTGCCTGGAGTCAGGGACAGTTAGATGGCTACACCTTC	CAWSQGQLDGYTF
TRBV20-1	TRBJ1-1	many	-	TGCAGTGCTAGGGGGATACAAGCCTCGAACACTGAAGCTTTCTTT	CSARGIQASNTEAFF
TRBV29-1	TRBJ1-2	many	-	TGCAGCGTTGAAGGCGGAGCAGGCTATGGCTACACCTTC	CSVEGGAGYGYTF
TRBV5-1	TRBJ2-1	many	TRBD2	TGCGCCAGCAGCGGGGGACTAGCGGGGCACAATGAGCAGTTCTTC	CASSGGLAGHNEQFF
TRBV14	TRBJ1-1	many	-	TGTGCCAGCAGCCAAGTGTCAAACACTGAAGCTTTCTTT	CASSQVSNTEAFF
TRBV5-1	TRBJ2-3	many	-	TGCGCCAGCAGCAATCAACAGGGAGCAGATACGCAGTATTTT	CASSNQQGADTQYF
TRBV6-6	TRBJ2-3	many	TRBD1	TGTGCCAGCAGCCATGAACCGGGACAGGGGGCAGATACGCAGTATTTT	CASSHEPGQGADTQYF
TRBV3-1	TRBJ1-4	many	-	TGTGCCAGCAGCCACTACTCAGGACAGACTAATGAAAAACTGTTTTTT	CASSHYSGQTNEKLFF
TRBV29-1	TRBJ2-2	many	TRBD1	TGCAGCGTTGGTTCCGGGACAGTGAACACCGGGGAGCTGTTTTTT	CSVGSGTVNTGELFF
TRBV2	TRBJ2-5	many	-	TGTGCCAGCATAACGGAGGGTATGAGAGAGACCCAGTACTTC	CASITEGMRETQYF
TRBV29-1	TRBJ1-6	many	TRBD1	TGCAGCGCCCGACAGGGTTATAATTCACCCCTCCACTTT	CSARQGYNSPLHF
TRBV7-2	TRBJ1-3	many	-	TGTGCCAGCAGCTTAAACGGAAACACCATATATTTT	CASSLNGNTIYF
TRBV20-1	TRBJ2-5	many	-	TGCAGTGCTAGTGATAGACCAAACGGGCGTGAGACCCAGTACTTC	CSASDRPNGRETQYF